The clone carrying this T cell receptor (beta chain) was counted only a few times. The data belong to a study of control samples from healthy donors and cancer patients. Clones were read by immunoSEQ multiplex PCR, and TCRdb kept only the in-frame ones, dropping some. The sample lists 55,000 to 80,000 clones; roughly nine tenths were seen once. The V end lost 8 bases, the J end lost 6 bases, and 18 bases lay between the germline ends. This CDR3 spans 14 amino acids. CDR1 and CDR2 from the germline V gene are MNHEY and SVGAGI. V gene TRBV6-5 combines with J gene TRBJ2-3, with a weak D call TRBD1 (5 bases). This clonotype originated in a man aged 60 to 75 with colorectal cancer. Source material: PBMCs. The DNA for the CDR3 is TGTGCCAGCCGCGCCCAGGGTTCTACGGATACGCAGTATTTT. Amino acids: CASRAQGSTDTQYF.